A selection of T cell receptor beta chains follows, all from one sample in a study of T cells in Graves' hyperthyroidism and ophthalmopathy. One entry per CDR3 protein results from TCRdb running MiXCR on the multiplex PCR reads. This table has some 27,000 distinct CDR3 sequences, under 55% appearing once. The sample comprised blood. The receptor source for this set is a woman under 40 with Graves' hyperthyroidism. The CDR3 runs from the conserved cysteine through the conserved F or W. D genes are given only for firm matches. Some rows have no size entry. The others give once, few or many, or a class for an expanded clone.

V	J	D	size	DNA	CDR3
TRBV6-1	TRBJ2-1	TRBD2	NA	TGTGCCAGCGGTGAAAGTGGTAGCGGGAGGAGGGATGAGCAGTCCTTC	CASGESGSGRRDEQSF
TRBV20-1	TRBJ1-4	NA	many	TGCAGTGCTAGAGAAACTGGGGGCGCAACTAATGAAAAACTGTTTTTT	CSARETGGATNEKLFF
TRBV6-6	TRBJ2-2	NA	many	TGTGCCATCCCAGGGTTCACCGGGGAGCTGTTTTTT	CAIPGFTGELFF
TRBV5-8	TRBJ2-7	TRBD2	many	TGTGCCAGCAGCTTTGGGGCTAGCGGGGGCTACGAGCAGTACTTC	CASSFGASGGYEQYF
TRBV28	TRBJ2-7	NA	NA	TGTGCCAGCAGCCTACTCCGGGACTGGGGCTCCGAGCAGTACTTC	CASSLLRDWGSEQYF
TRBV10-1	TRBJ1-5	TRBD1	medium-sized	TGCGCCAGCAGTGTCCCATACGACAGGGAAGGTCAGCCCCAGCATTTT	CASSVPYDREGQPQHF
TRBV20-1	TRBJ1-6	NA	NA	TGCAGTGCTAGAGGGGCCGGGACATCGGGTTCACCCCTCCACTTT	CSARGAGTSGSPLHF
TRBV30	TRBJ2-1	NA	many	TGTGCCTGGAGTGCTGCGGGTGAGCAGTTCTTC	CAWSAAGEQFF
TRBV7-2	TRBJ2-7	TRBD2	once	TGTGCCAGCAGCTTTTCTAGCGGGGGGATCTACGAGCAGTACTTC	CASSFSSGGIYEQYF
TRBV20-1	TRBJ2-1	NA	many	TGCAGTGCAAAGACTCCCGGGTGGTACAATGAGCAGTTCTTC	CSAKTPGWYNEQFF
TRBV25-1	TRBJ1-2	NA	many	TGTGCCAGCACAGCCTCGGGGACCTCCTATGGCTACACCTTC	CASTASGTSYGYTF
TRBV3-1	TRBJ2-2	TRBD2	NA	TGTGCCAGCAGCCAGGGACTAGCGGGAGAGGGCACCGGGGAGCTGTTTTTT	CASSQGLAGEGTGELFF
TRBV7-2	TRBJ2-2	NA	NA	TGTGCCAGCAGATTTGGAAAAACGAACACCGGGGAGCTGTTTTTT	CASRFGKTNTGELFF
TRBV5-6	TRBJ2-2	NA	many	TGTGCCAGCAGCTTGGTCTTGGAGGACGGGGAGCTGTTTTTT	CASSLVLEDGELFF
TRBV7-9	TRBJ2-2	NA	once	TGTGCCAGCGTCGGGGGGCCCAATAGCGGGGAGCTGTTTTTT	CASVGGPNSGELFF